This TCR beta chain emerged from a study of T cell clonality in common variable immunodeficiency. Study conclusions and caveats: Fewer TCRbeta clones were shared among CVID subjects than controls. Reportedly, TCR beta sequences from common variable immunodeficiency showed fewer deletions and N-nucleotide insertions.

Libraries were prepared by immunoSEQ multiplex PCR; TCRdb keeps only in-frame clonotypes and omits some of them. The sample was found to contain under 2,000 clones, and every one recurs. This clone qualifies as medium-sized (0.01 to 0.1%). Its antigen is still unknown. CVID subjects were some 15 female and fewer than 35 male, aged roughly 8 to 65. The TCR originated in a human donor with common variable immunodeficiency. The sequenced material came from peripheral blood mononuclear cells.

The chain's CDR3 is CASSFRQGEAFF. The sequenced CDR3 bases are TGTGCCAGCAGCTTTAGACAGGGCGAA. The V and J genes are TRBV7-8 and TRBJ1-1; TRBD1 matches 7 bases. The read finishes 3 residues shy of the CDR3 end, and the germline J gene is used to complete it. The CDR3 spans 12 residues. CDR1 SGHVS and CDR2 FQNEAQ come from the germline V gene.